These 30 T cell receptor beta chains originate from one sample sequenced in a study of PD-L1 blockade in urothelial cancer. Clones were sequenced by immunoSEQ multiplex PCR, and TCRdb holds only the in-frame ones, with some missing. The top ten hold 4% to 6% of the sample, which has 70,000 to 75,000 clones, about 85% seen once. The sample was PBMCs, taken around atezolizumab (anti-PD-L1) treatment. The receptor set was obtained from a man aged 65 to 79 with urothelial cancer.

This clone was counted a few times. This chain uses TRBV6-1 with TRBJ2-7; 10 bases are a match to TRBD1. With V trimmed by 4 bases and J by 6 bases, 6 bases remained unmatched. The CDR3 is made up of 14 amino acids. Germline CDR1 and CDR2: MNHNS and SASEGT. CDR3 nucleotide sequence: TGTGCCAGCAGTGCATCCGACAGGGGGCGCGAGCAGTACTTC. Residues: CASSASDRGREQYF.

This clone has a handful of counts. This chain uses TRBV6-1 with TRBJ1-4; D unresolved. The CDR3 runs to 13 residues. V was clipped by 2 bases and J by 8 bases, with 9 bases between them. The V gene's germline CDR1 is MNHNS and CDR2 SASEGT. The CDR3 loop reads CASSENRLEKLFF. CDR3 nucleotide sequence: TGTGCCAGCAGTGAAAACCGACTAGAAAAACTGTTTTTT.

The chain carries TRBV2 and TRBJ2-7; 8 bases fit TRBD1. The length of the CDR3 is 15 residues. Germline V gene lookup returns CDR1 SNHLY and CDR2 FYNNEI. V shed 4 bases and J 2 bases; nucleotides not matched to a gene: 7. CDR3 residues: CASSGGGQGTYEQYF. CDR3 sequence (DNA): TGTGCCAGCAGTGGAGGAGGACAGGGAACCTACGAGCAGTACTTC. The full variable domain, rest sourced from reference TRBV2 and TRBJ2-7, is EPEVTQTPSHQVTQMGQEVILRCVPISNHLYFYWYRQILGQKVEFLVSFYNNEISEKSEIFDDQFSVERPDGSNFTLKIRSTKLEDSAMYFCASSGGGQGTYEQYFGPGTRLTVT.

The CDR3 here is CASRTGGAGEKLFF. CDR3 bases: TGTGCCAGCAGGACAGGGGGCGCAGGTGAAAAACTGTTTTTT. The V call is TRBV6-1, the J call TRBJ1-4; TRBD1 matches 10 bases. CDR3 size: 14 residues. V gave up 6 bases and J gave up 7 bases; unmatched junction bases: 5. Germline lookup yields CDR1 MNHNS and CDR2 SASEGT.

V and J are TRBV6-4 and TRBJ2-1, with no clear D. This CDR3 spans 17 amino acids. CDR1 and CDR2 (germline): MRHNA, SNTAGT. Trimming removed 3 bases from V and 6 bases from J, with 21 bases in between. The CDR3 sequence is CASSERLGARRFNEQFF. The CDR3 DNA sequence: TGTGCCAGCAGTGAACGACTTGGAGCACGTCGTTTCAATGAGCAGTTCTTC.

The gene calls are TRBV29-1 and TRBJ1-2; D not resolved. The germline CDR1 and CDR2 sequences are SQVTM and ANQGSEA. V shed 5 bases and J shed 8 bases, with 12 bases lying between them. The CDR3 contains 11 residues. CDR3 DNA: TGCAGCGTTAGCGTGAATCGAGGCTACACCTTC. It yields the protein CSVSVNRGYTF.

The chain is built from TRBV7-8 and TRBJ2-2, with D maybe TRBD1 (5 bases). The CDR3 covers 14 residues. V gave up 2 bases and J gave up 8 bases, with 12 bases separating them. CDR1 and CDR2 (germline): SGHVS, FQNEAQ. CDR3 DNA sequence: TGTGCCAGCAGCTTATACCAGGGTCGGGGGGAGCTGTTTTTT. Translating it yields CASSLYQGRGELFF.

The rearrangement links TRBV27 to TRBJ2-1; 12 bases align to TRBD2. Trimming at V came to 6 bases and at J to 4 bases, leaving 4 bases not matched to a gene. Germline V gives CDR1 MNHEY, CDR2 SMNVEV (reference sequence). This CDR3 contains 15 residues. Here the CDR3 reads CASRFGLAGYNEQFF. In DNA, the CDR3 is TGTGCCAGCAGATTCGGACTAGCGGGGTACAATGAGCAGTTCTTC.

The rearrangement joins TRBV28 to TRBJ2-7; D is possibly TRBD1 (6 bases). Germline loops: CDR1 MDHEN, CDR2 SYDVKM. V was trimmed by 6 bases and J by 5 bases, leaving 17 bases between them. This CDR3 region has 14 residues. CDR3 in DNA: TGTGCCAGCAGCCAAACAGGGTTTGACGACGAGCAGTACTTC. This sequence encodes CASSQTGFDDEQYF.

The gene calls are TRBV5-1 and TRBJ1-1, with a possible D match to TRBD1 (6 bases). The CDR3 loop spans 14 amino acids. V dropped 4 bases and J dropped 1 base, with 11 bases sitting between them. Germline CDR1 reads SGHRS; CDR2 reads YFSETQ. The CDR3 DNA sequence: TGCGCCAGCAGCAGGACAGATTCGAACACTGAAGCTTTCTTT. This sequence encodes CASSRTDSNTEAFF.

In nucleotides, the CDR3 is TGTGCCAGCAGCTATCAGAGCGGGAGAGATACGCAGTATTTT. Its protein product is CASSYQSGRDTQYF. This chain joins TRBV13 and TRBJ2-3; TRBD2 matches 8 bases. CDR1 is PRHDT and CDR2 is FYEKMQ in the germline V gene (reference sequence). V shed 4 bases and J 5 bases; nucleotides not matched to a gene: 5. This CDR3 contains 14 residues.

This clone was picked up one time. This chain links TRBV19 with TRBJ1-3, with D perhaps matching TRBD1 (5 bases). Germline V gives CDR1 LNHDA, CDR2 SQIVND (reference sequence). The CDR3 runs 16 residues. The V gene lost 9 bases and the J gene lost 0 bases, with 18 bases spanning the gap. The CDR3 protein is CASSGGPPVSGNTIYF. The CDR3 DNA follows: TGTGCCAGCTCGGGGGGACCGCCCGTCTCTGGAAACACCATATATTTT.

The rearrangement joins TRBV15 to TRBJ1-5, with TRBD1 matching over 8 bases. This CDR3 region has 15 residues. Germline CDR1 is LNHNV and CDR2 is YYDKDF (reference sequence). V shed 0 bases, J shed 7 bases, and the junction held 5 bases outside the gene matches. CDR3 sequence reads: CATSRERTGQQPQHF. DNA for the CDR3: TGTGCCACCAGCAGAGAACGGACAGGGCAACAGCCCCAGCATTTT.

This clone was detected a few times. The chain recombines TRBV6-6 with TRBJ1-5; D unclear. The CDR3 contains 12 residues. CDR1 is MNHNY and CDR2 is SVGAGI in the germline V gene (reference sequence). The V end lost 6 bases, the J end lost 4 bases, and 7 bases lay between the germline ends. Written as DNA, the CDR3 is TGTGCCAGCAGAGAGGGAAATCAGCCCCAGCATTTT. Its translation is CASREGNQPQHF.

The chain recombines TRBV5-1 with TRBJ1-5, with D perhaps matching TRBD1 (5 bases). The germline V gene encodes CDR1 SGHRS and CDR2 YFSETQ. The V end was cut by 4 bases, the J end by 5 bases, with 10 bases between. This CDR3 is built from 13 residues. CDR3 DNA: TGCGCCAGCAGCAAGGAGGGGTATCAGCCCCAGCATTTT. Its translation is CASSKEGYQPQHF.

V and J are TRBV19 and TRBJ2-1, with D possibly TRBD1 on 5 matching bases. The length of the CDR3 is 13 residues. V was shortened by 7 bases and J by 2 bases, with 9 bases between the two germline ends. The germline V gene has CDR1 LNHDA and CDR2 SQIVND (reference sequence). The CDR3 protein is CASKAGTYNEQFF. As DNA, the CDR3 is TGTGCCAGTAAGGCAGGGACCTACAATGAGCAGTTCTTC. The whole variable domain, filled in from reference TRBV19 and TRBJ2-1, reads DGGITQSPKYLFRKEGQNVTLSCEQNLNHDAMYWYRQDPGQGLRLIYYSQIVNDFQKGDIAEGYSVSREKKESFPLTVTSAQKNPTAFYLCASKAGTYNEQFFGPGTRLTVL.

This rearrangement joins TRBV5-1 to TRBJ1-2, with D uncertain. The CDR3 spans 13 residues. Germline V gene lookup returns CDR1 SGHRS and CDR2 YFSETQ. V shed 0 bases and J shed 5 bases, with 8 bases lying between them. The CDR3 here is CASSLGAGYGYTF. DNA for the CDR3: TGCGCCAGCAGCTTGGGGGCCGGATATGGCTACACCTTC.

The sample holds a few counts of this clone. The chain carries TRBV5-1 and TRBJ2-3; D gene uncertain. CDR3 length: 15 amino acids. Germline V gives CDR1 SGHRS, CDR2 YFSETQ. V was clipped by 0 bases and J by 2 bases, with 10 bases between them. CDR3 in DNA: TGCGCCAGCAGCTTGGTCGGAGCGACCACAGATACGCAGTATTTT. Its translation: CASSLVGATTDTQYF.

V gene TRBV7-8 combines with J gene TRBJ1-3, with D tentatively TRBD1 (6 bases). The CDR3 totals 19 residues. The ends were cut back, 5 bases at V and 0 bases at J, with 23 bases in the middle. Germline lookup yields CDR1 SGHVS and CDR2 FQNEAQ. Here the CDR3 reads CASSRRRTQGSSSGNTIYF. The CDR3 coding sequence is TGTGCCAGCAGCAGGAGGAGGACACAGGGTTCAAGCTCTGGAAACACCATATATTTT. Drawing the rest from reference TRBV7-8 and TRBJ1-3, the complete variable domain is GAGVSQSPRYKVAKRGQDVALRCDPISGHVSLFWYQQALGQGPEFLTYFQNEAQLDKSGLPSDRFFAERPEGSVSTLKIQRTQQEDSAVYLCASSRRRTQGSSSGNTIYFGEGSWLTVV.

The chain couples TRBV29-1 to TRBJ2-7; D unresolved. This CDR3 is built from 13 residues. Trimming took 5 bases from V and 0 from J, leaving 11 bases between them. Looked up from germline, CDR1 is SQVTM and CDR2 is ANQGSEA. The CDR3 loop is CSVLSMLSYEQYF. The DNA for the CDR3 is TGCAGCGTTCTGAGTATGCTCTCCTACGAGCAGTACTTC.

This clone appeared a few times. J is TRBJ2-2 and V is TRBV27; 14 bases line up with TRBD2. The CDR3 is made up of 20 amino acids. Germline V gene sequence: CDR1 MNHEY, CDR2 SMNVEV (reference sequence). V shed 5 bases and J 0 bases; nucleotides not matched to a gene: 11. DNA of the CDR3: TGTGCCAGCAGTGCCCGCCTGGGACTAGCGGGAGCCTCGAACACCGGGGAGCTGTTTTTT. The encoded protein is CASSARLGLAGASNTGELFF.

The chain uses TRBV18 and TRBJ1-1; no definite D call. Germline V CDR1 and CDR2: KGHSH, LQKENI. Trimming left V 6 bases short and J 2 bases short, with 4 bases between. CDR3 length equals 11 residues. The CDR3 protein is CASSLNTEAFF. The CDR3 DNA follows: TGTGCCAGCTCGTTAAACACTGAAGCTTTCTTT.

The table lists this clone with a count of one. The gene calls are TRBV5-1 and TRBJ1-1; D may be TRBD1 (6 bases). This CDR3 comprises 14 residues. CDR1 is SGHRS, CDR2 YFSETQ, per germline. V was shortened by 4 bases and J by 5 bases, with 15 bases between the two germline ends. CDR3: CASSLGHGGTEAFF. In DNA form, the CDR3 reads TGCGCCAGCAGCCTGGGACACGGAGGGACTGAAGCTTTCTTT.

The chain uses TRBV11-2 and TRBJ1-2; 7 nucleotides agree with TRBD1. The junction had 12 bases not matched to a gene; V was cut back by 4 bases and J by 7 bases. This CDR3 is built from 15 residues. CDR1 is SGHAT, CDR2 FQNNGV, per germline. The CDR3 DNA is TGTGCCAGCAGCTCCTCTAGGACAGGAAGGTTTGGCTACACCTTC. This translates into CASSSSRTGRFGYTF.

This clone was picked up one time. The chain has TRBV5-1 and TRBJ2-3; D possibly corresponds to TRBD2 (6 bases). CDR1 is SGHRS, CDR2 YFSETQ, per germline. The CDR3 runs 18 residues. Trimming cost V 0 bases and J 10 bases, with 27 bases left between them. The CDR3 protein is CASSLAADERARKVAQYF. CDR3 DNA sequence: TGCGCCAGCAGCTTGGCGGCAGACGAGCGGGCCCGAAAGGTAGCGCAGTATTTT.

The CDR3 nucleotides read TGTGCTAGTGAGCCCGGGACTAGCGGCTACACCGGGGAGCTGTTTTTT. Residues: CASEPGTSGYTGELFF. The chain has TRBV12-5 and TRBJ2-2; TRBD2 agrees at 11 bases. Germline trimming cut 7 bases from V and 3 bases from J; bases unmatched to any gene: 7. Germline assignment: CDR1 LGHNT and CDR2 FRNRAP. CDR3 length equals 16 residues.

The chain joins TRBV27 to TRBJ2-2; 10 bases are shared with TRBD1. Trimming at V came to 5 bases and at J to 4 bases, leaving 4 bases not matched to a gene. This CDR3 spans 15 amino acids. The germline CDR1 and CDR2 sequences are MNHEY and SMNVEV (reference sequence). This CDR3 reads CASSPWDRGTGELFF. CDR3 bases: TGTGCCAGCAGTCCGTGGGACAGGGGCACCGGGGAGCTGTTTTTT.

In this sample, this clone turned up once. The chain has TRBV27 and TRBJ2-7, with D tentatively TRBD2 (5 bases). V lost 5 bases, J lost 4 bases, and 6 bases lay in between. The CDR3 has 11 residues. Germline CDR1 reads MNHEY; CDR2 reads SMNVEV (reference sequence). The CDR3 loop is CASSPGYEQYF. In DNA, the CDR3 is TGTGCCAGCAGTCCGGGGTACGAGCAGTACTTC.

J is TRBJ2-1 and V is TRBV5-1; 9 bases line up with TRBD2. V shed 6 bases and J 0 bases; nucleotides not matched to a gene: 1. CDR1 and CDR2 (germline): SGHRS, YFSETQ. This CDR3 spans 14 amino acids. The CDR3 here is CASNSGSSYNEQFF. CDR3 DNA sequence: TGCGCCAGCAATAGCGGGAGCTCCTACAATGAGCAGTTCTTC. The complete variable domain, with remaining parts taken from reference TRBV5-1 and TRBJ2-1, reads KAGVTQTPRYLIKTRGQQVTLSCSPISGHRSVSWYQQTPGQGLQFLFEYFSETQRNKGNFPGRFSGRQFSNSRSEMNVSTLELGDSALYLCASNSGSSYNEQFFGPGTRLTVL.

This chain uses TRBV28 with TRBJ1-2, with no clear D. V was clipped by 5 bases and J by 7 bases, with 11 bases between them. The CDR3 sequence is 12 residues long. Germline V gene sequence: CDR1 MDHEN, CDR2 SYDVKM. The CDR3 DNA reads TGTGCCAGCAGTAAAAGATTACTTGGCTACACCTTC. Translating gives CASSKRLLGYTF.